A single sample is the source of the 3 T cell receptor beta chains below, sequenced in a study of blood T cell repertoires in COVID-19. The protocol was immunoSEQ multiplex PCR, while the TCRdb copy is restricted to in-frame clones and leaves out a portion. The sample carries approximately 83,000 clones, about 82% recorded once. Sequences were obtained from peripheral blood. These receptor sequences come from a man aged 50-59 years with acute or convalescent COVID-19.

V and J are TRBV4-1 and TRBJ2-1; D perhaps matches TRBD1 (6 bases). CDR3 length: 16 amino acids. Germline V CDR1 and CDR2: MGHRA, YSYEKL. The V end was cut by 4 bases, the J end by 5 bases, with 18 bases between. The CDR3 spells CASSPSGTLANNEQFF. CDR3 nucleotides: TGCGCCAGCAGCCCGTCCGGGACACTCGCGAACAATGAGCAGTTCTTC.

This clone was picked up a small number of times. The CDR3 DNA is TGTGCCAGCAGTGAAGCTGGGCAGAGCTCCTACGAGCAGTACTTC. This codes for CASSEAGQSSYEQYF. This rearrangement joins TRBV6-1 to TRBJ2-7; D not resolved. The V end was cut by 0 bases, the J end by 0 bases, with 9 bases between. The CDR3 is 15 amino acids. Per the germline V gene, CDR1 is MNHNS and CDR2 is SASEGT.

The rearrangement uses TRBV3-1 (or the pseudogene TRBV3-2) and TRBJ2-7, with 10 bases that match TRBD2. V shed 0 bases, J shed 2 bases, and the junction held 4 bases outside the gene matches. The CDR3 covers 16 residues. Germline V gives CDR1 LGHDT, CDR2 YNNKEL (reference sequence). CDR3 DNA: TGTGCCAGCAGCCAAGATCCAGGGACTAGCGCCTACGAGCAGTACTTC. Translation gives CASSQDPGTSAYEQYF.